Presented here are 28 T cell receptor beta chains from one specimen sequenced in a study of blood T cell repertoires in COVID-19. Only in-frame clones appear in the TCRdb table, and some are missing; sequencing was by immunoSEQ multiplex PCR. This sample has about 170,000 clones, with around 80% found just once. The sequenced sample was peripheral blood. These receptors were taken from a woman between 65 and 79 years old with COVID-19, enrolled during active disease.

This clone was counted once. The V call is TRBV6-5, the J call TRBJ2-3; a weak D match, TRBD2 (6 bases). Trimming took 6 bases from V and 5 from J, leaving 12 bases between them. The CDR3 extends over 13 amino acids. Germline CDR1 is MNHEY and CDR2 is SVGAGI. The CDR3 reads CASRGLVGDTQYF. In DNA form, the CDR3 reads TGTGCCAGCAGGGGACTCGTGGGAGATACGCAGTATTTT.

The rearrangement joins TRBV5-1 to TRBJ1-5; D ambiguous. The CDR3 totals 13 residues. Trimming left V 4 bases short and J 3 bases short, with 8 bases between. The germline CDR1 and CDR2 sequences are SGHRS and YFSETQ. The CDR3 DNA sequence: TGCGCCAGCAGCCTCAGATCCAATCAGCCCCAGCATTTT. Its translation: CASSLRSNQPQHF.

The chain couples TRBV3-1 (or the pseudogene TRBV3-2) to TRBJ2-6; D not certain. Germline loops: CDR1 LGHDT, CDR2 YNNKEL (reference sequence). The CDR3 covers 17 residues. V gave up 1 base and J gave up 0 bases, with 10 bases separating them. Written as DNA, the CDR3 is TGTGCCAGCAGCCAAGTTCCGAAACTCTCTGGGGCCAACGTCCTGACTTTC. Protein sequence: CASSQVPKLSGANVLTF.

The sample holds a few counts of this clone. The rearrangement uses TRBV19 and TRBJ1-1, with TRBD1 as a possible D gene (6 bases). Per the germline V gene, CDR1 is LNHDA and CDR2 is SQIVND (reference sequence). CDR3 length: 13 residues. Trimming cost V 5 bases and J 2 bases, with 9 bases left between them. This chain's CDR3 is CASSPQGNTEAFF. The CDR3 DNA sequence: TGTGCCAGTAGTCCACAGGGTAACACTGAAGCTTTCTTT.

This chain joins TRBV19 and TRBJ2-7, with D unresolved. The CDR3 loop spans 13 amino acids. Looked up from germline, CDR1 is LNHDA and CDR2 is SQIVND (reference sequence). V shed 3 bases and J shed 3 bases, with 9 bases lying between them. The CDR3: CASSIGLDYEQYV. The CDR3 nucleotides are TGTGCCAGTAGTATCGGGTTGGACTACGAGCAGTACGTC.

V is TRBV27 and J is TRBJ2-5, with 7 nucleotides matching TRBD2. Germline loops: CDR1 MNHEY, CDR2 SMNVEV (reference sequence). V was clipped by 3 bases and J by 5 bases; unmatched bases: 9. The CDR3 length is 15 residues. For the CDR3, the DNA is TGTGCCAGCAGTTTGTTAGCGGCGGGGGTGGAGACCCAGTACTTC. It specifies CASSLLAAGVETQYF.

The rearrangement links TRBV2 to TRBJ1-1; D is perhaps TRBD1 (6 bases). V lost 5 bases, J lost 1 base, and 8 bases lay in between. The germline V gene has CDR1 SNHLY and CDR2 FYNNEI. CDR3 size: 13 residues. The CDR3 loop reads CASSTGWNTEAFF. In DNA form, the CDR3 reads TGTGCCAGCAGTACAGGGTGGAACACTGAAGCTTTCTTT.

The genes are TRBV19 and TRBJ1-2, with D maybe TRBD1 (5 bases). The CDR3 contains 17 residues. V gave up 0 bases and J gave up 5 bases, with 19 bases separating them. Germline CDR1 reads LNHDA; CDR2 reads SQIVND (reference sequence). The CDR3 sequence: CASSIDHPATELYGYTF. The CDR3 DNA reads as TGTGCCAGTAGTATAGATCATCCCGCGACAGAACTATATGGCTACACCTTC.

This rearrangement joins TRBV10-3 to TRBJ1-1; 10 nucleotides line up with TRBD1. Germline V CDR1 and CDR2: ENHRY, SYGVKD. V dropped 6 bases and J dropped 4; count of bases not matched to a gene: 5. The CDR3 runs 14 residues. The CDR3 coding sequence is TGTGCCATCAGCCGGGACAGGGGCTTCACTGAAGCTTTCTTT. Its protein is CAISRDRGFTEAFF.

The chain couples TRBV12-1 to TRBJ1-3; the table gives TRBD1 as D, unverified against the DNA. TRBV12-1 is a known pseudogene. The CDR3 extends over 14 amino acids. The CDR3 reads CASSSDSSGNTIYF. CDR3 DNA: TGTGCCAGCAGCTCTGACAGCTCTGGAAACACCATATATTTT.

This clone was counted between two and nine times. The CDR3 nucleotides are TGTGCCAGCAGTCCCCACGGGGGACAGGGTTACTATGGCTACACCTTC. Translating it yields CASSPHGGQGYYGYTF. V gene TRBV7-2 combines with J gene TRBJ1-2; 9 nucleotides agree with TRBD1. The CDR3 extends over 16 amino acids. Germline CDR1 SGHTA, CDR2 FQGNSA. The V segment lost 6 bases and the J segment 3 bases; nucleotides outside the gene matches: 11.

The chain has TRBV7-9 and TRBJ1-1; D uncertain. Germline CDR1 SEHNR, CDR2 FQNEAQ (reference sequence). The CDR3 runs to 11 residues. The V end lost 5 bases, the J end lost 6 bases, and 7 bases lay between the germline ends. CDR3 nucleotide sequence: TGTGCCAGCAGCCGAGGTGCTGAAGCTTTCTTT. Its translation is CASSRGAEAFF.

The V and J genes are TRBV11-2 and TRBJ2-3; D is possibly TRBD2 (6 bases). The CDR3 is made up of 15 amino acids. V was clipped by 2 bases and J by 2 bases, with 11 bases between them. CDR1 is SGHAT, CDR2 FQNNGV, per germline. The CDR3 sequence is CASSLIGSYTDTQYF. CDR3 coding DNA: TGTGCCAGCAGCTTAATCGGGAGCTACACAGATACGCAGTATTTT.

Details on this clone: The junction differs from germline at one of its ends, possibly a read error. CDR3 coding DNA: TGTGCTAGTGGTTTGGTACAGCTAGCACCCATCTTC. Translated: CASGLVQLAPIF. The V gene is TRBV12-5, the J gene TRBJ2-1; perhaps TRBD2 as D (5 bases). CDR1 and CDR2 from the germline V gene are LGHNT and FRNRAP. The length of the CDR3 is 12 residues.

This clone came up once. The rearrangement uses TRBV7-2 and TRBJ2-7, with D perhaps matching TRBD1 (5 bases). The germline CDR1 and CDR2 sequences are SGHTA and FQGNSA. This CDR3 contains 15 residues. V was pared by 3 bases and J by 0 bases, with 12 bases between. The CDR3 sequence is CASSLSGKSSYEQYV. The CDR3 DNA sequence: TGTGCCAGCAGCTTGTCAGGGAAGAGCTCCTACGAGCAGTACGTC.

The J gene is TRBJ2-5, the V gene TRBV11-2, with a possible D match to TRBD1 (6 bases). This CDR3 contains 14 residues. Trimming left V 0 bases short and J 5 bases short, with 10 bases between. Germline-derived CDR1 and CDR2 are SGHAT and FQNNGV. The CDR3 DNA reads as TGTGCCAGCAGCTTAGATCACCAGGGGGAGACCCAGTACTTC. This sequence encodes CASSLDHQGETQYF.

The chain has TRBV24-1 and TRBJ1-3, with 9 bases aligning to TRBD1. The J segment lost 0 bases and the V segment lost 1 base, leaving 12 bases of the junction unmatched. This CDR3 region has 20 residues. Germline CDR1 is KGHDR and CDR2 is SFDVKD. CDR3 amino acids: CATSDFRWGQGLRSGNTIYF. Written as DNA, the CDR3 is TGTGCCACCAGTGATTTCCGATGGGGACAGGGACTCCGCTCTGGAAACACCATATATTTT.

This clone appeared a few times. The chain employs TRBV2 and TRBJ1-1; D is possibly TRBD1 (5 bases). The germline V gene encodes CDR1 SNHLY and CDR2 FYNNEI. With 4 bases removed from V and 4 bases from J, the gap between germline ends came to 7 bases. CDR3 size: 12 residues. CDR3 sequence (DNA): TGTGCCAGCAGTGTGGACATCACTGAAGCTTTCTTT. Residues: CASSVDITEAFF. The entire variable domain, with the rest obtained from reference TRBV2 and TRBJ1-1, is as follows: EPEVTQTPSHQVTQMGQEVILRCVPISNHLYFYWYRQILGQKVEFLVSFYNNEISEKSEIFDDQFSVERPDGSNFTLKIRSTKLEDSAMYFCASSVDITEAFFGQGTRLTVV.

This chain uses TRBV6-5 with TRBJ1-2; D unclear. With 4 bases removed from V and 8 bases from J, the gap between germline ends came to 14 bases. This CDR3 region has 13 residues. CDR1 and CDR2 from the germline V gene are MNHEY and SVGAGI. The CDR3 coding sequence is TGTGCCAGCAGTTCCGCGGGGATGAGCGGCTACACCTTC. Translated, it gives CASSSAGMSGYTF.

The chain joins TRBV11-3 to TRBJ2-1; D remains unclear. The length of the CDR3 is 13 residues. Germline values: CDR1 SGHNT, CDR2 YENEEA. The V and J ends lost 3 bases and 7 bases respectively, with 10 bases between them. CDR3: CASSFESGNEQFF. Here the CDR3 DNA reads TGTGCCAGCAGCTTCGAGTCCGGTAATGAGCAGTTCTTC.

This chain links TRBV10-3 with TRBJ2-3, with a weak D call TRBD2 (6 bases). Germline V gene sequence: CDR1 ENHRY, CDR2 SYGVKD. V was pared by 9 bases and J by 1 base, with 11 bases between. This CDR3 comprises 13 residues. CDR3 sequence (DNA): TGTGCCATTGCGGGACTCGGCACAGATACGCAGTATTTT. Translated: CAIAGLGTDTQYF.

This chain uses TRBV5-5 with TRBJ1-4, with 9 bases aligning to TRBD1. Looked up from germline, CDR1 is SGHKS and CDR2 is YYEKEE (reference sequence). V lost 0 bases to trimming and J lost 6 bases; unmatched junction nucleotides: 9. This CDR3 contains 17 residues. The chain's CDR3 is CASSLGVEGTGHEKLFF. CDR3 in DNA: TGTGCCAGCAGCTTGGGCGTCGAGGGGACAGGGCATGAAAAACTGTTTTTT.

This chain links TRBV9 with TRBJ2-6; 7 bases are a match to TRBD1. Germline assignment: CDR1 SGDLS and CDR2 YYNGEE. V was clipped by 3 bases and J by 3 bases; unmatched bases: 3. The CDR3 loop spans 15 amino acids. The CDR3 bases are TGTGCCAGCAGCGCACAGGGGAATGGGGCCAACGTCCTGACTTTC. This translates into CASSAQGNGANVLTF.

The CDR3: CASSSPGIYEQYF. The CDR3 coding sequence is TGTGCCAGCTCTAGCCCCGGGATCTACGAGCAGTACTTC. The chain links TRBV6-5 to TRBJ2-7; a possible D gene is TRBD2 (5 bases). Germline V lookup: CDR1 MNHEY, CDR2 SVGAGI. There are 13 residues in the CDR3. V was trimmed by 8 bases and J by 3 bases, leaving 14 bases between them.

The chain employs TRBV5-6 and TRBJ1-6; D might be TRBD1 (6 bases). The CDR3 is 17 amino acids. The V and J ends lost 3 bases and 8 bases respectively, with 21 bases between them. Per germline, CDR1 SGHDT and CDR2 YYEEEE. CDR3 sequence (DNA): TGTGCCAGCAGCTCCGAGGGTATTACAGGGTGGCATTCACCCCTCCACTTT. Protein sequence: CASSSEGITGWHSPLHF.

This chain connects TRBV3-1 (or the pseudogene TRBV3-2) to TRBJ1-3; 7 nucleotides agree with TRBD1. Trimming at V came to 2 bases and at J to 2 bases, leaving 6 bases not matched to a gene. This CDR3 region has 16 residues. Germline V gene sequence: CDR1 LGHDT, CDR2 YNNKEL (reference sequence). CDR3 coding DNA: TGTGCCAGCAGCCAAAAGAGAGACAGGGCTGGAAACACCATATATTTT. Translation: CASSQKRDRAGNTIYF.

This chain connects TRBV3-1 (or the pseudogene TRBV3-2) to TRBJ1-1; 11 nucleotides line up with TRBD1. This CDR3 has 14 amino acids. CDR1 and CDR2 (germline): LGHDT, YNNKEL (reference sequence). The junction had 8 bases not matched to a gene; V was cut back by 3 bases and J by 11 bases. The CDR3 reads CASSHGTGGRGAFF. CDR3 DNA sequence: TGTGCCAGCAGCCATGGGACAGGGGGGAGAGGGGCTTTCTTT.

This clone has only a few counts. The CDR3 sequence: CASTDTSYGYTF. Written as DNA, the CDR3 is TGTGCCAGCACGGACACGAGTTATGGCTACACCTTC. J is TRBJ1-2 and V is TRBV28; weak D call: TRBD1 (5 bases). V lost 7 bases and J lost 5, with 11 bases in between. The CDR3 is made up of 12 amino acids. Looked up from germline, CDR1 is MDHEN and CDR2 is SYDVKM.